This TCR beta chain was sequenced in a study of beta chain features in type 1 diabetes. Study-level background: Sorted cell examination encompassed approximately 110 million cells across all samples.

The isolated RNA, all of it, was reverse transcribed, so expressed TCRB transcripts were what got sequenced. For naive, central memory and regulatory T cell samples, reads averaged roughly 4 million. Some clones are missing from TCRdb's copy, which holds only in-frame ones; the method was immunoSEQ multiplex PCR. The data hold about 150,000 clones, with 10% observed a single time. Study-level points and caveats: Among all four CD4+ subsets, Type 1 diabetes patients had TCRB CDR3s that were moderately but significantly shorter. No resolution was reached here on whether HLA type influences TCRB rearrangement.

There are a few counts of this clone. No antigen is known for it. CDR3 size: 15 residues. V shed 1 base and J 5 bases; nucleotides not matched to a gene: 3. Germline V lookup: CDR1 SGHRS, CDR2 YFSETQ. Stem cell-like memory, regulatory, central memory and naive CD4+ cells were sorted via CD45RO/CCR7/CD25/CD127/CD95/CD27. This TCR was sampled from a man aged 25 to 40 with type 1 diabetes. The sample taken for sequencing was central memory CD4+ T cells from blood. The chain has TRBV5-1 and TRBJ2-1, with TRBD2 matching 10 bases. The CDR3: CASSLSLAGDNEQFF. The CDR3 nucleotides are TGCGCCAGCAGCTTGTCTCTAGCGGGGGACAATGAGCAGTTCTTC. Supplemented by reference TRBV5-1 and TRBJ2-1, the full variable domain reads KAGVTQTPRYLIKTRGQQVTLSCSPISGHRSVSWYQQTPGQGLQFLFEYFSETQRNKGNFPGRFSGRQFSNSRSEMNVSTLELGDSALYLCASSLSLAGDNEQFFGPGTRLTVL.